This entry is about one T cell receptor (beta chain). Its antigen is still unknown. Base qualities are missing; no much larger clone stands one base away. Using the deep immunoSEQ assay, TCR CDR3 regions were amplified from genomic DNA by multiplex PCR. Extracted genomic DNA from each cell subset was distributed evenly across all wells of several immunoSEQ 96-well plates, and each plate was treated as a replicate. Each replicate PCR for sorted subsets received around 200 ng genomic DNA, equal to tens of thousands of T cell genomes. The purified libraries were quantified using a Qubit 3.0 fluorometer, sized with a Bioanalyzer 2100, and then quantified again using the KAPA Library Quantification kit. Every immunoSEQ 96-well plate was sequenced on a separate single-read 150-cycle Illumina NextSeq 550 flow cell. For the original study's pipeline: The immunoSEQ output contained only junctional sequences without quality scores, so filtering could not match that applied to full-length reads. Sequences were annotated with PyIR, a Python wrapper for IgBLAST v1.9, and V/J genes and CDR3 were assigned using IMGT germline references. Reads were removed for weak V/J assignments (E-value above 1e-6), missing CDR3, stop codons, out-of-frame junctions, or ambiguous translated residues. V3J clonotypes were defined as sequences sharing an identical inferred V gene, J gene, and CDR3 amino acid sequence. To compute the percentage overlap between repertoires, the number of shared unique clonotypes was divided by the size of the smaller repertoire. RTK rarefaction, the Chao1 estimator, and Recon v2.1 estimates of unobserved clonotypes were used to assess repertoire richness. For all TCRbeta clonotypes obtained by the gDNA method from a handful of donors, generation probabilities were computed with OLGA. TCRdb took this table from immuneACCESS and kept in-frame rearrangements with V and J called. Such tables lack part of the clones; where checked against another copy, unresolved V genes explain under half of the gap, and the rest is unexplained. D and trimming come from the DNA, and the V and J calls and clone size come from that table. In this sample the table shows around 600,000 clones, approximately 95% of which occur a single time. The top ten hold over 0.095% of the sample.

The sample is drawn from a study of shared clonotypes between healthy human individuals (TCRdb year 2020). Background on the whole study: A couple of women and a few men aged 18 to 49 years were included in the cohort. Leukapheresis yielded between about 0.9 and 9 billion PBMCs per donor. To estimate repertoire size and how much clonotype sharing occurs between individuals, the study deeply sequenced the blood TCR repertoires of roughly 5 healthy adults. Different laboratories and diverse techniques were used to prepare libraries and sequence TCR repertoires, to increase sequencing depth and limit assay-specific biases. For each donor, CD4 naive and CD4 memory were each run on three plates, CD8 naive on two plates, and CD8 memory on one plate. The research as a whole found: The genetic and exposure-history diversity represented was limited by the small number of donors. Even with the large sequencing depth, rarefaction of the sorted-subset datasets indicated that sequencing was incomplete. Clonotypes shared by all four sorted-subset donors showed higher generation probabilities than non-shared clonotypes. Sharing across a few donors was observed for around 5% of naive CD4, under 4% of naive CD8, about 2.3% of memory CD4, and around 0.4% of memory CD8 clonotypes. Pairwise subsampling indicated that sequencing depth was expected to affect the degree of clonotype sharing among donors. Larger estimated clonotype richness was generally found for naive subsets than for memory subsets. Sampling was restricted to blood, and TCR repertoires in tissues likely differ from the TCR repertoires found in blood.

CD8 naive samples were obtained by positive selection for CCR7 among CD45RO-negative cells, yielding a CD45RA+CCR7+ population from which TemRA cells were excluded. Healthy HIV-negative adults with no recently reported acute infections or vaccinations were included as donors. Only Caucasian adults living in Nashville, Tennessee, USA were represented among the donors. After blood collection by leukapheresis, PBMCs were isolated using Ficoll-Histopaque density gradient centrifugation and then cryopreserved in the vapor phase of liquid nitrogen. Analytical flow cytometry was used to check the purity and quantity of every magnetically sorted T cell population. From each sorted fraction, genomic DNA was isolated and quantified by UV absorbance on a Nanodrop 2000c. The trim is 4 bases for V and 3 bases for J, with a gap of 16 bases between the germline ends. The CDR3 numbers 15 residues from cysteine through phenylalanine. CDR3 DNA only is kept here, 45 bases in frame from base 1. The germline V gene (reference sequence) gives CDR1 as PRHDT and CDR2 as FYEKMQ.

Material for sequencing was naive CD8+ T cells sorted from blood. In the paper's terms, the cell subset or site label means: CD45RA+CCR7+. Rearrangement joined TRBV13 to TRBJ2-7; TRBD1 might be the D gene, on 6 matching bases. The TCR sequence derives from a woman in her twenties or thirties in good health. CDR3 reads: CASSSTETGYYEQYF. The base sequence is TGTGCCAGCAGCTCTACGGAAACAGGGTACTACGAGCAGTACTTC.